This T cell receptor beta chain was sequenced in a study of OX40 agonist ivuxolimab in advanced cancers. About the study: Dose-escalation subjects each had hepatocellular carcinoma, melanoma, renal cell or head and neck cancer.

Only in-frame clones appear in the TCRdb table, and some are missing; sequencing was by immunoSEQ multiplex PCR. Here the sample spans roughly 64,000 clones, about four fifths being singletons. Autoimmune disease history or systemic immunosuppression disqualified patients. V lost 5 bases and J lost 1, with 11 bases in between. In germline, CDR1 is MNHNY, CDR2 SVGAGI (reference sequence). This CDR3 has 15 amino acids. Study-level results: Some nonresponders also had low normalized T-cell clonal expansion.

Worth noting for this clone: Antigen unknown.

The gene calls are TRBV6-6 and TRBJ2-2; D is perhaps TRBD1 or TRBD2 (5 bases each). The origin of this receptor is an adult with an advanced solid tumor such as melanoma, head and neck, liver or kidney cancer. The source was CD4+ or CD8+ T cells sorted from blood, collected in a trial of the OX40 agonist ivuxolimab. CDR3 sequence reads: CASSEGPLNTGELFF. The CDR3 DNA reads as TGTGCCAGCAGTGAGGGACCTTTGAACACCGGGGAGCTGTTTTTT.